Sequencing of this T cell receptor beta chain was carried out in a study of Graves' ophthalmopathy and Graves' hyperthyroidism. Findings and limits, study-wide: Blood shared most expanded thyroid clonotypes above 0.001 frequency.

Per the germline V gene, CDR1 is SGHAT and CDR2 is FQNNGV. This CDR3 has 12 residues. V shed 2 bases and J shed 5 bases, with 7 bases lying between them. This clonotype was observed a few times. Its cognate antigen is unknown. RNA transcripts served as template for amplifying TCR beta CDR3 sequences. HTBI-primed RT-PCR formed the first round, and a multiplex PCR formed the second. TCRdb fed the multiplex PCR reads into MiXCR, producing one record per CDR3 protein. The table shows around 1,200,000 distinct CDR3 sequences, with less than 45% occurring only once. Newly diagnosed, the hyperthyroidism patients had under 2 months' duration and were aged 18 to 65. Patients were diagnosed from clinical symptoms, serum thyroxine, TRAb, thyroid ultrasound and orbital computed tomography.

The receptor comes from an adult man with Graves' hyperthyroidism. The sequencing input was peripheral blood or thyroid tissue (not recorded which). The chain is built from TRBV11-2 and TRBJ2-7; unclear D gene. The CDR3 DNA is TGTGCCAGCAGCTTAAAGGTTAACGAGCAGTACTTC. This encodes CASSLKVNEQYF. Based on the CDR3 plus reference TRBV11-2 and TRBJ2-7, the full variable domain is EAGVAQSPRYKIIEKRQSVAFWCNPISGHATLYWYQQILGQGPKLLIQFQNNGVVDDSQLPKDRFSAERLKGVDSTLKIQPAKLEDSAVYLCASSLKVNEQYFGPGTRLTVT.